Listed below are T cell receptor beta chains from one sample, sequenced in a study of vaccination and CD4 T cells after COVID-19. These receptors lack a known antigen. TCRdb reprocessed the PCR reads via MiXCR and lists one record per CDR3 protein. The sample has roughly 4,800 distinct CDR3 sequences, approximately 61% seen once. Specimen: CD4+ T cells from blood, cultured in vitro. These receptors were obtained from a human donor in good health. The CDR3 runs from the conserved cysteine through the conserved F or W. The D gene is left open where the match is weak. For some rows the clone size is stated as once, few or many, or as a class when expanded; others skip it.

TRBJ2-7	NA	TRBV7-2	TRBD2	TGTGCCAGCAGCAACCCGGGACTAGCCCCTTTCTCCTACGAGCAGTACTTC	CASSNPGLAPFSYEQYF
TRBJ2-1	NA	TRBV5-1	NA	TGCGCCAGCAGCGAGTCGGGCGGTTCCTACAATGAGCAGTTCTTC	CASSESGGSYNEQFF
TRBJ1-2	few	TRBV7-9	TRBD1	TGTGCCAGCAGCAACTCGAAATCAGGGGGCGACGGGTATGGCTACACCTTC	CASSNSKSGGDGYGYTF
TRBJ2-2	NA	TRBV2	TRBD1	TGTGCCAGCAGGACGGGACAGGCGAACACCGGGGAGCTGTTTTTT	CASRTGQANTGELFF
TRBJ1-2	NA	TRBV5-4	TRBD1	TGTGCCAGCAGCTTGGGCCAAGGCCGACAGGGACCCACCTTC	CASSLGQGRQGPTF
TRBJ1-4	NA	TRBV6-1	NA	TGTGCCAGCAGGGGGGCAGGAGATTCGGGGAAACTGTTTTTT	CASRGAGDSGKLFF
TRBJ1-2	few	TRBV7-2	TRBD1	TGTGCCATTCGGGACAGGGACGCCTATGGCTACACCTTC	CAIRDRDAYGYTF
TRBJ2-5	NA	TRBV7-8	NA	TGTGCCAGCAGCTCTACTGAGACCAAGAGGGCCCAGTACTTC	CASSSTETKRAQYF
TRBJ1-2	NA	TRBV30	TRBD1	TGTGCCTGGAGGGGGCCGGGACAGAACTATGGCTACACCTTC	CAWRGPGQNYGYTF
TRBJ1-5	few	TRBV6-2/TRBV6-3	NA	TGTGCCAGCAGTTACCGAACAGGTGTAGGACAGCCCCAGCATTTT	CASSYRTGVGQPQHF
TRBJ1-5	NA	TRBV4-1	NA	TGCGCCAGCAGCCAAGACGGACTCACAACAGATAGCAATCAGCCCCAGCATTTT	CASSQDGLTTDSNQPQHF
TRBJ2-3	NA	TRBV2	NA	TGTGCCAGCAGTGAAAGCTGGAGCACAGATACGCAGTATTTT	CASSESWSTDTQYF
TRBJ2-7	NA	TRBV6-5	NA	TGTGCCAGCAGTTACTTTCGGGGGAGAGGCGAGCAGTACTTC	CASSYFRGRGEQYF
TRBJ1-2	once	TRBV7-2	NA	TGTGCCAGCATTAAAGAATCCGGGTCGGGCTATGGCTACACCTTC	CASIKESGSGYGYTF
TRBJ1-2	NA	TRBV2	TRBD1	TGTGCCAGCAGTTCTAGACAGGGCGGGACTGGCTACACCTTC	CASSSRQGGTGYTF
TRBJ1-2	NA	TRBV30	NA	TGTGCCTGGAGTGAACGGAAATATGGCTACACCTTC	CAWSERKYGYTF
TRBJ2-5	few	TRBV7-2	NA	TGTGCCAGCAGCTTAGTAACTCGGGAGACCCAGTACTTC	CASSLVTRETQYF
TRBJ2-3	few	TRBV15	NA	TGTGCCACCAGCAGAGGATACAGTACTAGCACAGATACGCAGTATTTT	CATSRGYSTSTDTQYF
TRBJ2-5	NA	TRBV11-2	NA	TGTGCCAGCAGCCCACAAGAGACCCAGTACTTC	CASSPQETQYF
TRBJ1-1	NA	TRBV14	NA	TGTGCCAGCAGCCAAGTAGGGGTCGTCGGGTTTAGGAACACTGAAGCTTTCTTT	CASSQVGVVGFRNTEAFF
TRBJ1-1	NA	TRBV10-3	NA	TGTGCCATCAGTGGGTTCGGGACGGGGAACACTGAAGCTTTCTTT	CAISGFGTGNTEAFF
TRBJ2-7	NA	TRBV20-1	TRBD2	TGCAGTGCTAGGCCGCTAACTCGGACTAGTACTCACGAGCAGTACTTC	CSARPLTRTSTHEQYF
TRBJ2-1	NA	TRBV6-1	NA	TGTGCCAGCAGGCCCTGGAAGGGGGAGCAGTTCTTC	CASRPWKGEQFF
TRBJ2-2	once	TRBV19	NA	TGTGCCAGTAGTATCTCCTCCTCTAGCGCCACCGGGGAGCTGTTTTTT	CASSISSSSATGELFF
TRBJ1-6	NA	TRBV5-1	NA	TGCGCCAGCCGATTGAGGGGGTATAATTCACCCCTCCACTTT	CASRLRGYNSPLHF